This T cell receptor (beta chain) stems from a study of T cells in women clearing cervical HPV infection. Study context: Blood came at first lesion visit for cases, post-clearance for controls. With HLA typing for only a few women, HLA confounding remains possible.

Genomic DNA, averaging 1200 ng per sample, yielded TCR beta CDR3 via immunoSEQ. The assay was immunoSEQ multiplex PCR, and TCRdb's table has in-frame clones only and misses some. The data include roughly 21,000 clones; the top ten clones carry 6%. Study outcomes and limitations: CIN3+ cases had significantly higher TCR repertoire richness than controls, but evenness did not differ.

The CDR3 has 16 amino acids. The V gene's germline CDR1 is SGHTA and CDR2 FQGTGA. Trimming removed 3 bases from V and 4 bases from J; junction bases left unmatched: 8. As concerns this clone: What it binds is not known. The CDR3 end falls 3 residues outside the read, so it is completed with the germline J gene.

Material: blood buffy coat. The rearrangement links TRBV7-3 to TRBJ2-2; 7 bases are shared with TRBD1. The TCR was taken from a woman aged 18 to 75 with a cervical HPV16 infection that either progressed to CIN3+ or cleared (not recorded which). The CDR3 sequence: CASSLTKQGFTGELFF. The part of the CDR3 DNA that was read is TGTGCCAGCAGCTTGACTAAACAGGGGTTCACCGGGGAG.